Described below is a single TCR beta chain sequence and its context. These data belong to a study of Ad26.COV2.S vaccination and SARS-CoV-2 variants. Stated treatment: 19 received Ad26.COV2.S at low or high dose, single or two shots; about 5 received placebo; per-sample allocation not given. Sampling happened 63 days after the first vaccine or placebo injection. Sequencing used immunoSEQ multiplex PCR; TCRdb keeps in-frame clones, though not all of them. Altogether about 350,000 clones are present, roughly 84% being singletons, with the ten largest covering roughly 3.5%. The CDR3 has 17 residues. The ends were cut back, 0 bases at V and 4 bases at J, with 16 bases in the middle. CDR1 MNHEY and CDR2 SVGEGT come from the germline V gene.

This specimen was peripheral blood, taken in a trial of Ad26.COV2.S vaccine versus placebo. This clonotype originated in a person aged 18-60 years who received the Ad26.COV2.S COVID-19 vaccine or a placebo. This chain connects TRBV6-2 or TRBV6-3 to TRBJ1-5; D is undetermined. This chain's CDR3 is CASSYSMEGRTNQPQHF. CDR3 DNA sequence: TGTGCCAGCAGTTACTCGATGGAAGGTCGTACGAATCAGCCCCAGCATTTT.